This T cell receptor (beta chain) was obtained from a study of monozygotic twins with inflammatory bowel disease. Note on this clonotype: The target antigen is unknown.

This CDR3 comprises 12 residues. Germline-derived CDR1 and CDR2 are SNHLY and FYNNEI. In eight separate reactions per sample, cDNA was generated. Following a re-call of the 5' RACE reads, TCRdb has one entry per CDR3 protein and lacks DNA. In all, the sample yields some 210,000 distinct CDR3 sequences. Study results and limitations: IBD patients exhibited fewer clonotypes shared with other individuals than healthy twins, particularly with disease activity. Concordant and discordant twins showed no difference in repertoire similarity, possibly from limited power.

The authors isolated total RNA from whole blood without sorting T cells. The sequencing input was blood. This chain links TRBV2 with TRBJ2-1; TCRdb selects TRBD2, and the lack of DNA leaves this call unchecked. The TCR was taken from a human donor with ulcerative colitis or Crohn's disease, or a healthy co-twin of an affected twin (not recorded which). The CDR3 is CASSIGGDEQFF.